This T cell receptor (beta chain) was recorded in a study of spatial heterogeneity in lung cancer. For the study at large: Detection consistently captured more beta-chain sequences than alpha-chain sequences. Bulk RNA-seq from matched material yielded a T cell module score that correlated strongly with TCR transcript counts in tumor regions. Each unique TCR and UMI combination was seen more than ten times on average in raw reads.

The time point: sample taken at primary tumor resection. This clonotype is classed as medium-sized. Its antigen is not identified. TCRdb redid the calling of the 5' RACE reads with MiXCR, one entry per CDR3 protein. This repertoire shows more than 2,000 distinct CDR3 sequences, about two fifths found once; its top ten account for roughly 25%. General study points: The study found that expanded intratumoral alpha and beta TCR counts tracked tumor mutation counts. Among tumor T cells, estimated coverage was about 7% for alpha chains and roughly 13% for beta chains.

This material consisted of lung tumor tissue, taken at surgery. The TCR originated in a male donor with early-stage non-small cell lung cancer.

Here the CDR3 reads CASSQGTGVSYGYTF. CDR3 coding DNA: TGTGCCAGCAGCCAAGGGACAGGGGTTTCCTATGGCTACACCTTC. The chain joins TRBV3-1 to TRBJ1-2, with 9 bases that match TRBD1. V dropped 1 base and J dropped 4; count of bases not matched to a gene: 4. CDR3 size: 15 residues. CDR1 LGHDT and CDR2 YNNKEL come from the germline V gene (reference sequence).